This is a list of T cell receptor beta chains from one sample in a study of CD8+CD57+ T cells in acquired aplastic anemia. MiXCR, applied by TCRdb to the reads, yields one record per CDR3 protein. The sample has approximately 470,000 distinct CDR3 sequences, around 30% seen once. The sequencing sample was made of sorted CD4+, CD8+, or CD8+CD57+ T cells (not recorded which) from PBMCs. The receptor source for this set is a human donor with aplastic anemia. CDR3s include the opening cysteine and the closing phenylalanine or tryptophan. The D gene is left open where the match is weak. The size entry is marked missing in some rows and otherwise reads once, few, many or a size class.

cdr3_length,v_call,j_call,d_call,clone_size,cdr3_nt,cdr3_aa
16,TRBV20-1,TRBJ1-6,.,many,TGCAGTGCTAGTCTAAACGGACCGTCCTATAATTCACCCCTCCACTTT,CSASLNGPSYNSPLHF
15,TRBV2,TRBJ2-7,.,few,TGTGCCAGCAGTTTTATTTCAGGGTCCAACTACGAGCAGTACTTC,CASSFISGSNYEQYF
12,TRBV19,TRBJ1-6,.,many,TGTGCCAGTAGTGATTCGGATTCACCCCTCCACTTT,CASSDSDSPLHF
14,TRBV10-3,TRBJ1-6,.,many,TGTGCCATCAGTGAAGTGGAGGGGAATTCACCCCTCCACTTT,CAISEVEGNSPLHF
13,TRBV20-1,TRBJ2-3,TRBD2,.,TGCAGTGCTAGCGTAGCGGGGGCGGCAACGCAGTATTTT,CSASVAGAATQYF
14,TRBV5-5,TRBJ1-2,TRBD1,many,TGTGCCAGCAGCGATATTTGGGACAGCTATGGCTACACCTTC,CASSDIWDSYGYTF
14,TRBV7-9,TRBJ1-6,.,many,TGTGCCAGCAGCTTGTCACAGATAAATTCACCCCTCCACTTT,CASSLSQINSPLHF
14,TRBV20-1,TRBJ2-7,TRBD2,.,TGCAGCCTAGGACTAGCGGGGGATTCCTACGAGCAGTACTTC,CSLGLAGDSYEQYF
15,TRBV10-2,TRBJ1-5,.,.,TGCGCCGGCAGTGAGTTAGGGACAACAAATCAGCCCCAGCATTTT,CAGSELGTTNQPQHF
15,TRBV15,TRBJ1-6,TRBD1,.,TGTGCCACCAGCGTGACAGGGTCCAACGATTCACCCCTCCACTTT,CATSVTGSNDSPLHF
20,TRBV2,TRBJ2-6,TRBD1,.,TGTGCCAGCAGTGAACGGTCGCTGTTGACAGGGGGCTCTGGGGCCAACGTCCTGACTTTC,CASSERSLLTGGSGANVLTF
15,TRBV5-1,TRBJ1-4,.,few,TGCGCCAGCAGCTTGAACGGACAGATTAATGAAAAACTGTTTTTT,CASSLNGQINEKLFF
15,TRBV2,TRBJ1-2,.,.,TGTGCCAGCAGTAACCGGGACCCCAGGACGTATGGCTACACCTTC,CASSNRDPRTYGYTF
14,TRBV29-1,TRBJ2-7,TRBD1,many,TGCAGCGTTGCGCGGGACAGGGTAACCTACGAGCAGTACTTC,CSVARDRVTYEQYF
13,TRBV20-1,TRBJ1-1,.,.,TGCAGTGCTAGAGAGGGCGGTTTTTCAAGAGCTTTCTTT,CSAREGGFSRAFF
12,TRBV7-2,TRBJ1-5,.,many,TGTGCCAGCAGCTCCTTTGGGGGTCCCCAGCATTTT,CASSSFGGPQHF
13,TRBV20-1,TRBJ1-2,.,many,TGCAGTGCTGGGGTGTCTGAGCTCACCGGCTACACCTTC,CSAGVSELTGYTF
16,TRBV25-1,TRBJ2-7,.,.,TGTGCCAGCAGTTCCGCCGGGACGGCTACCTACTACGAGCGGTACTTC,CASSSAGTATYYERYF
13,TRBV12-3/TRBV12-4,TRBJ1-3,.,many,TGTGCCAGCAGAGAAGGAACTGGAAACACCATATATTTT,CASREGTGNTIYF
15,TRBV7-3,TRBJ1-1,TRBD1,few,TGTGCCAGCAGCTTAATTGGACAGGGAAGCACTGAAGCTTTCTTT,CASSLIGQGSTEAFF
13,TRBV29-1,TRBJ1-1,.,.,TGCAGCATTCGAGGGGGGGGGAACACTGAAGCTTTCTTT,CSIRGGGNTEAFF
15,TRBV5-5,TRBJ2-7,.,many,TGTGCCAGCAGCCAATTGGACCGATCCTCCAGGGAGCAGTACTTC,CASSQLDRSSREQYF
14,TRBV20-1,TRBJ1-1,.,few,TGCAGTGCGCCCCGGCTACAGAAGAACACTGAAGCTTTCTTT,CSAPRLQKNTEAFF
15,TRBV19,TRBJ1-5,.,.,TGTGCCAGTAGCAGTCGGACATCGGTCAATCAGCCCCAGCATTTT,CASSSRTSVNQPQHF
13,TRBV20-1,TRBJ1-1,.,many,TGCAGTGCTAGAGATCGCAGGAACACTGAAGCTTTCTTT,CSARDRRNTEAFF
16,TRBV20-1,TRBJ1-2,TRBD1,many,TGCAGTGCTAGTAGGCCGCCGGGACAGGTGGACTATGGCTACACCTTC,CSASRPPGQVDYGYTF
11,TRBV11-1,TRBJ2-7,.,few,TGTGCCAGCAGAGATTCGGTGTGGCAGTACTTC,CASRDSVWQYF
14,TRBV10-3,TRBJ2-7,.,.,TGTGCCATCACCTCCCAGGGACTCATATACGAGCAGTACTTC,CAITSQGLIYEQYF
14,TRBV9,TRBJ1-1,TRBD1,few,TGTGCCAGCAGCAACCTTGACAGGGTTTCTGAAGCTTTCTTT,CASSNLDRVSEAFF
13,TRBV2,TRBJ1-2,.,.,TGTGCCAGCAGTGAAGTAAAGAACTATGACTACACCTTC,CASSEVKNYDYTF
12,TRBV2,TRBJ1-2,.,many,TGTGCCAGCAGAGAAAATAGGGGTGGCTACACCTTC,CASRENRGGYTF
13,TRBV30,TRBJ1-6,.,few,TGTGCCTGGAGTAGGGACCAATATTCACCCCTCCACTTT,CAWSRDQYSPLHF
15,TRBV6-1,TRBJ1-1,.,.,TGTGCCAGCAGGGAAGGACAGTTTGACGACACTGAAGCTTTCTTT,CASREGQFDDTEAFF
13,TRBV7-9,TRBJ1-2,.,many,TGTGCCAGCAGCTCAGGGGTGTACTATGGCTACACCTTC,CASSSGVYYGYTF
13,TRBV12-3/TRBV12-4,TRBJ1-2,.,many,TGTGCCAGCAGCTACATAAGAGGTGGGGGCTACACCTTC,CASSYIRGGGYTF
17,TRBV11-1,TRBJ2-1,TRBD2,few,TGTGCCAGCAGCTTTACGGGGGGGCTCGGCTCCTACAATGAGCAGTTCTTC,CASSFTGGLGSYNEQFF
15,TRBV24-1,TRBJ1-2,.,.,TGTGCCACCAGTGGACCCTGGGTGGCTAACTATGGCTACACCTTC,CATSGPWVANYGYTF
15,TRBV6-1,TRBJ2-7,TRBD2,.,TGTGCCAGCAGGAATCGACTAGCTTTTACGCTCGAGCAGTACTTC,CASRNRLAFTLEQYF
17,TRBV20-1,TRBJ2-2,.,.,TGCAGTGCTAGGACCAGTCTCAGCGGGTGGAACACCGGGGAGCTGTTTTTT,CSARTSLSGWNTGELFF
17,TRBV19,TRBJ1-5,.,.,TGTGCCAGTAGGGAAACTGGGACACTCAAACGACATCAGCCCCAGCATTTT,CASRETGTLKRHQPQHF
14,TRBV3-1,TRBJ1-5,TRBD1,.,TGTGCCAGCAGCCAAAAACAGGGGAATCAGCCCCAGCATTTT,CASSQKQGNQPQHF
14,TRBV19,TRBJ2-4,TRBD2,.,TGTGCCAGTACGGAGCGGGGAAATGAAAACATTCAGTACTTC,CASTERGNENIQYF
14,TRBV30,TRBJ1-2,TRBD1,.,TGTGCCTGGGCCCGACTGGACAGGGAAGATGGCTACACCTTC,CAWARLDREDGYTF
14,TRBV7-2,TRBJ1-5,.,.,TGTGCCAGCAGCTTTGGGTCGGCTGATAGGCCCCAGCATTTT,CASSFGSADRPQHF
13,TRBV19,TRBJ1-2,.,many,TGTGCCAGTAGTATTCGGGGCATATATGGCTACACCTTC,CASSIRGIYGYTF
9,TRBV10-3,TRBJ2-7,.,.,TGTGCCATCAGGGACGAGCAGTACTTC,CAIRDEQYF
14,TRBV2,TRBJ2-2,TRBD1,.,TGTGCCACGCGGAGGGGACAGGGGTACGGGGAGCTGTTTTTT,CATRRGQGYGELFF
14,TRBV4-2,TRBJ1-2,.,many,TGTGCCAGCAGCGTCACCGGGACTAACTATGGCTACACCTTC,CASSVTGTNYGYTF
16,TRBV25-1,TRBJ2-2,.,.,TGTGCCAGCAGTGGTTTGAGACACCAAAACACCGGGGAGCTGTTTTTT,CASSGLRHQNTGELFF
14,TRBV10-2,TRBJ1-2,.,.,TGCGCCAGCTACCCACCGCCGCTCCCATATGGCTACACCTTC,CASYPPPLPYGYTF
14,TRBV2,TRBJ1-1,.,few,TGTGCCAGCAGTGAAGCGCTAGGGGAGAGTGAAGCTTTCTTT,CASSEALGESEAFF
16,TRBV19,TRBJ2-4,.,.,TGTGCCAGTAGTTCCCGAAAGACAGGGTGGGGGGACATTCAGTACTTC,CASSSRKTGWGDIQYF
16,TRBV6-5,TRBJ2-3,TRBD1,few,TGTGCCAGCAGTTACTTGCCAGGGGGCTTGACAGATACGCAGTATTTT,CASSYLPGGLTDTQYF
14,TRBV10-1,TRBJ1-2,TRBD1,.,TGTGCCAGCAGCTCGGGACAGGGGATCGGTGGCTACACCTTC,CASSSGQGIGGYTF
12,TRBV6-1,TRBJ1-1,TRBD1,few,TGTGCCAGCAGTGCACGGGACAGGGAAGCTTTCTTT,CASSARDREAFF
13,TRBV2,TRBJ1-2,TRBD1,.,TGTGCCAGCGCCCGGACAGGACTCTATGGCTACACCTTC,CASARTGLYGYTF
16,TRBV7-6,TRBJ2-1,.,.,TGTGCCAGCAGCTTAGTGCAGGGGGGGCGGGGCAATGAGCAGTTCTTC,CASSLVQGGRGNEQFF
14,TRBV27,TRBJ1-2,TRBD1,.,TGTGCCAGCAGTTTATTTGGGACAGGGGAAGGCTACACCTTC,CASSLFGTGEGYTF
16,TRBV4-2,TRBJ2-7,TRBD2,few,TGTGCCAGCAGCCCACGATCTAGCGGGTTAAGCTACGAGCAGTACTTC,CASSPRSSGLSYEQYF